This TCR beta chain was identified in a study of T cell repertoires in cytomegalovirus infection. Overall study results and limits: Clonotypes of TCR beta that were HLA-C-restricted and CMV-specific dominated the ex vivo response. The study identified carriers of CMV plus the relevant HLA from cumulative public TCR beta family frequency.

This clonotype was observed many times. Its antigen is undetermined. The CDR3 runs to 15 residues. CDR1 SGHTA and CDR2 FQGNSA come from the germline V gene. Trimming at V came to 10 bases and at J to 0 bases, leaving 7 bases not matched to a gene. One entry per CDR3 protein, called by TCRdb with MiXCR from the reads. The sample shows more than 85,000 distinct CDR3 sequences, 29% of them seen only once. The sample in question was CD8+ T cells from cultured PBMCs, obtained from culture after CMV antigen stimulation. The clonotype was recovered from a human donor in good health (CMV status not recorded). Some clones in this sample may be carry-over from other donors' samples. The chain couples TRBV7-2 to TRBJ2-3, with 10 bases identical to TRBD2. CDR3 sequence reads: CATLSGGYSTDTQYF. The CDR3 DNA reads TGTGCCACCCTTAGCGGGGGGTATAGCACAGATACGCAGTATTTT.